This entry lists 16 T cell receptor beta chains sequenced from one sample in a study of blood T cell repertoires in COVID-19. The repertoire was sequenced with immunoSEQ multiplex PCR; TCRdb's copy has only in-frame clones and lacks some. The sample yields some 150,000 clones, about 90% seen once. The sample taken for sequencing was peripheral blood. These receptors originate from a human donor in a cohort sampled during active COVID-19.

V usage is TRBV12-3 or TRBV12-4 and J usage is TRBJ1-5; no definite D call. Between the trimmed V and J ends, which lost 7 bases and 9 bases, there was a span of 13 bases. This CDR3 has 12 residues. This CDR3 reads CASKDTWRPQHF. DNA for the CDR3: TGTGCCAGCAAAGACACGTGGCGGCCCCAGCATTTT.

The chain employs TRBV5-8 and TRBJ2-1; 9 positions agree with TRBD2. Germline assignment: CDR1 SGHTS and CDR2 YDEGEE. The CDR3 loop spans 16 amino acids. The V segment lost 2 bases and the J segment 3 bases; nucleotides outside the gene matches: 6. The CDR3 DNA is TGTGCCAGCAGCTTTCGACTAGCGGTTATCTACAATGAGCAGTTCTTC. Its protein product is CASSFRLAVIYNEQFF.

This clone has more than one count but fewer than ten. V and J are TRBV4-3 and TRBJ2-5; D gene unclear. CDR1 is LGHNA and CDR2 is YSLEER in the germline V gene. The CDR3 runs 12 residues. Trimming shortened V by 4 bases and J by 7 bases, and 10 bases separated the two germline ends. CDR3 nucleotide sequence: TGCGCCAGCAGCCCGAATTCCGGGACCCAGTACTTC. Its translation is CASSPNSGTQYF.

The chain uses TRBV19 and TRBJ1-3; 10 nucleotides match TRBD1. The CDR3 loop spans 18 amino acids. The J segment lost 2 bases and the V segment lost 5 bases, leaving 12 bases of the junction unmatched. From germline, CDR1 is LNHDA and CDR2 SQIVND (reference sequence). CDR3 sequence: CASSFSTPGQGTGNTIYF. CDR3 coding DNA: TGTGCCAGTAGTTTCTCGACTCCGGGACAGGGGACTGGAAACACCATATATTTT.

The chain couples TRBV7-9 to TRBJ2-7, with TRBD2 identical over 7 bases. The CDR3 runs 14 residues. With V trimmed by 5 bases and J by 5 bases, 9 bases remained unmatched. Germline V gene data show CDR1 as SEHNR and CDR2 as FQNEAQ (reference sequence). CDR3 in DNA: TGTGCCAGCAGCCTGACAGAGGCGGGGGACGAGCAGTACTTC. It codes for CASSLTEAGDEQYF.

V and J are TRBV7-2 and TRBJ2-2; 10 positions agree with TRBD2. The ends lost 5 bases at V and 4 bases at J; junction bases unmatched: 7. This CDR3 has 16 amino acids. Looked up from germline, CDR1 is SGHTA and CDR2 is FQGNSA. CDR3 nucleotides: TGTGCCAGCAGCGGAGCGGGGGGGATTCTCACCGGGGAGCTGTTTTTT. Its protein is CASSGAGGILTGELFF.

The CDR3 spells CASSSLETQYF. CDR3 nucleotides: TGTGCCAGCAGCTCCCTGGAGACCCAGTACTTC. The chain recombines TRBV5-6 with TRBJ2-5; D is undetermined. The germline CDR1 and CDR2 sequences are SGHDT and YYEEEE. V shed 3 bases and J shed 5 bases, with 5 bases lying between them. The CDR3 totals 11 residues.

This chain connects TRBV5-4 to TRBJ1-3; possible D gene TRBD1, 6 bases. The CDR3 contains 15 residues. Deletions cut 5 bases from V and 5 bases from J, with 17 bases between. Germline V gene data show CDR1 as SGHNT and CDR2 as YYREEE (reference sequence). The CDR3 is CASSSGTLKRNTIYF. The DNA of the CDR3 is TGTGCCAGCAGTTCCGGGACACTAAAACGAAACACCATATATTTT.

The chain couples TRBV28 to TRBJ2-5; D might be TRBD1 (6 bases). CDR1 is MDHEN and CDR2 is SYDVKM in the germline V gene. Trimming stripped 7 bases from V and 2 bases from J, with 14 bases between. This CDR3 contains 14 residues. This CDR3 reads CASTSRTVQETQYF. The CDR3 region has the DNA TGTGCCAGCACTTCAAGGACAGTACAAGAGACCCAGTACTTC.

CDR3 sequence reads: CASSPSGGGYNEQFF. The DNA for the CDR3 is TGTGCCAGCAGCCCTAGCGGGGGCGGCTACAATGAGCAGTTCTTC. This chain uses TRBV5-4 with TRBJ2-1, with 10 bases identical to TRBD2. The CDR3 extends over 15 amino acids. V was clipped by 4 bases and J by 3 bases; unmatched bases: 4. Germline V gene data show CDR1 as SGHNT and CDR2 as YYREEE (reference sequence).

A single count supports this clone. The genes are TRBV5-1 and TRBJ2-3; no reliable D call. This CDR3 contains 12 residues. V lost 0 bases and J 6 bases, leaving 5 bases between the germline ends. Germline V gene lookup returns CDR1 SGHRS and CDR2 YFSETQ. DNA of the CDR3: TGCGCCAGCAGCTTGGGGGCGGATACGCAGTATTTT. Its translation: CASSLGADTQYF.

The V gene is TRBV29-1, the J gene TRBJ2-1; D is possibly TRBD2 (6 bases). V was trimmed by 6 bases and J by 5 bases, leaving 11 bases between them. Germline V gives CDR1 SQVTM, CDR2 ANQGSEA. This CDR3 has 12 residues. As DNA, the CDR3 is TGCAGCGTCCGGGACTTTAACAATGAGCAGTTCTTC. Protein: CSVRDFNNEQFF.

The J gene is TRBJ2-7, the V gene TRBV20-1; a weak D match, TRBD1 (6 bases). Germline V gives CDR1 DFQATT, CDR2 SNEGSKA (reference sequence). V was cut by 7 bases and J by 3 bases, with 10 bases left in between. The CDR3 is 11 residues long. CDR3 nucleotides: TGCAGTGGACAGGTCATCTACGAGCAGTACTTC. This gives the protein CSGQVIYEQYF.

The chain links TRBV7-2 to TRBJ1-2; D call uncertain. The V end was cut by 3 bases, the J end by 3 bases, with 20 bases between. CDR1 and CDR2 from the germline V gene are SGHTA and FQGNSA. The CDR3 is 17 residues long. The CDR3 loop reads CASSFSSPRGFDYGYTF. The CDR3 DNA sequence: TGTGCCAGCAGCTTCAGCAGCCCACGCGGCTTTGACTATGGCTACACCTTC.

The chain joins TRBV6-2 or TRBV6-3 to TRBJ1-5; 8 bases line up with TRBD1. The germline CDR1 and CDR2 sequences are MNHEY and SVGEGT. The CDR3 is 16 residues long. V dropped 3 bases and J dropped 7; count of bases not matched to a gene: 11. The CDR3 DNA reads as TGTGCCAGCAGTTATATCGGGGGACAGGTATACCAGCCCCAGCATTTT. Its protein product is CASSYIGGQVYQPQHF.

The J gene is TRBJ1-6, the V gene TRBV3-1 (or the pseudogene TRBV3-2), with D tentatively TRBD1 (6 bases). Germline CDR1 LGHDT, CDR2 YNNKEL (reference sequence). The CDR3 length is 15 residues. V was cut by 2 bases and J by 7 bases, with 12 bases left in between. CDR3 protein: CASSQNRALNSPLHF. The CDR3 DNA reads TGTGCCAGCAGCCAAAACAGGGCATTGAATTCACCCCTCCACTTT.